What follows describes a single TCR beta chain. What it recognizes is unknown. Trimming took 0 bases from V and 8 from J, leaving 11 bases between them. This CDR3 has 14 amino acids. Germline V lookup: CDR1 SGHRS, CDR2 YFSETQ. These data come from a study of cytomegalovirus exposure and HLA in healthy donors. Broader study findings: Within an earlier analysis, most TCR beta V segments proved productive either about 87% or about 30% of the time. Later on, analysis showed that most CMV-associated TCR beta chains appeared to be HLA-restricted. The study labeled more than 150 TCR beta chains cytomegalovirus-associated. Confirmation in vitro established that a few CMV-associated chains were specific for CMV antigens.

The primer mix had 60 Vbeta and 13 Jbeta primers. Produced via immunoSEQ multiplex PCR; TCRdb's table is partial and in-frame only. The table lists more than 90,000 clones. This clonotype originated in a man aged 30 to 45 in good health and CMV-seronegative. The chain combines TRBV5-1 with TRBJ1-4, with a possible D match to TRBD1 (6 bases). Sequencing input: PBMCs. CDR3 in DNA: TGCGCCAGCAGCTTGGCAGGGGTCGGAGAAAAACTGTTTTTT. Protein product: CASSLAGVGEKLFF.